This T cell receptor (beta chain) came from a study of T cells after yellow fever vaccination. The V and J ends lost 0 bases and 2 bases respectively, with 9 bases between them. The CDR3 totals 15 residues. Germline lookup yields CDR1 LGHNA and CDR2 YNFKEQ. Remarks on this clonotype: Its antigen remains unknown.

A single record per CDR3 protein comes from TCRdb applying MiXCR to the 5' RACE reads. The repertoire holds about 75,000 distinct CDR3 sequences, with about 7.3% as singletons. Points from the study as a whole: At 95% to 98% for CD4 and 70% to 90% for CD8, most primary-vaccination clones showed up again after the booster.

The sample in question was CD8+ T cells sorted from PBMCs, obtained less than 11 days after the first yellow fever vaccination. The origin of this receptor is a man between 18 and 29 years old who received the YFV17D yellow fever vaccine. The J gene is TRBJ2-3, the V gene TRBV4-2; no clear D. CDR3 sequence: CASSQEGTFTDTQYF. As DNA, the CDR3 is TGTGCCAGCAGCCAAGAGGGCACGTTCACAGATACGCAGTATTTT.